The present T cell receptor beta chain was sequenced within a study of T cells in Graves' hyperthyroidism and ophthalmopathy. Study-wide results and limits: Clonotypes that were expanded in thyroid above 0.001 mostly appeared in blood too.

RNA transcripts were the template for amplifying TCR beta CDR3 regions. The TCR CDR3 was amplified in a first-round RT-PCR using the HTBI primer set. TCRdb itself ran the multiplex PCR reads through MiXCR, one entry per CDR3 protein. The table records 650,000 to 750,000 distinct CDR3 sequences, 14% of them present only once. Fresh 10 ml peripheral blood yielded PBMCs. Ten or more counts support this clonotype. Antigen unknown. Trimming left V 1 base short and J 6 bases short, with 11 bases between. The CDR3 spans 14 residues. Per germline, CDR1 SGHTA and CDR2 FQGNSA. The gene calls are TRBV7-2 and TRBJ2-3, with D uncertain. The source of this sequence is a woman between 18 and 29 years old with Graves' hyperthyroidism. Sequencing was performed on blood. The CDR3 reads CASSLGRTADTQYF. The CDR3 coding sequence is TGTGCCAGCAGCTTAGGCCGGACGGCCGATACGCAGTATTTT.